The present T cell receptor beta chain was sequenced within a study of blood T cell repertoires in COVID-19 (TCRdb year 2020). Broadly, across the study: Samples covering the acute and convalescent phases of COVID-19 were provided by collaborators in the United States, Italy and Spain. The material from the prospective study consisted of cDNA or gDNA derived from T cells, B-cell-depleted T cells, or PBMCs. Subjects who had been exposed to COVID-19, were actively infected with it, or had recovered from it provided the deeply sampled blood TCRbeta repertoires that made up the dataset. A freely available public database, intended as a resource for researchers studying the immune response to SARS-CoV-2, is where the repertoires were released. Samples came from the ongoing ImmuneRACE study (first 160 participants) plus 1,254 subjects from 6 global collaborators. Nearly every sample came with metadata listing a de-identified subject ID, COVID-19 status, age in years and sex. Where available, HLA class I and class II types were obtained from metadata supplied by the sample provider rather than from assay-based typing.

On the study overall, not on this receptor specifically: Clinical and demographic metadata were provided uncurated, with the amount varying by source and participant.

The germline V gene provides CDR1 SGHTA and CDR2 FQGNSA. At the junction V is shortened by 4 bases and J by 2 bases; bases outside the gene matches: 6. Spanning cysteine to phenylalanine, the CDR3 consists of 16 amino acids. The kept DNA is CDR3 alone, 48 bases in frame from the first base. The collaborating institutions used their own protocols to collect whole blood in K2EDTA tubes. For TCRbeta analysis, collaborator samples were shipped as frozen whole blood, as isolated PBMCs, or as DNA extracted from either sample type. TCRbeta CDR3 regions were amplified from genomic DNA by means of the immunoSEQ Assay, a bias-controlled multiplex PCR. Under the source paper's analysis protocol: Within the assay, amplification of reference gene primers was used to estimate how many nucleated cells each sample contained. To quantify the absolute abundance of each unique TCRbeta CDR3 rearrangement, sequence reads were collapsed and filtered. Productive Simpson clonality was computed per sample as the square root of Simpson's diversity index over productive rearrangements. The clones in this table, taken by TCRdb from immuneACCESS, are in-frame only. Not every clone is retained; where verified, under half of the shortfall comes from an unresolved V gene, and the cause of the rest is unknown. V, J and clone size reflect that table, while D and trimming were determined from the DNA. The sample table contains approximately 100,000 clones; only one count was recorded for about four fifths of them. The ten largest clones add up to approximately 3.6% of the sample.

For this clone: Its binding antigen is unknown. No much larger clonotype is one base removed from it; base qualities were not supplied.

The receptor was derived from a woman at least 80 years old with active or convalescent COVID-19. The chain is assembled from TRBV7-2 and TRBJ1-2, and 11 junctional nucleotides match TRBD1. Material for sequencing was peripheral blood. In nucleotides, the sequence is TGTGCCAGCAGCTATCTTGGACAGGGGGCAAACTATGGCTACACCTTC. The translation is CASSYLGQGANYGYTF.